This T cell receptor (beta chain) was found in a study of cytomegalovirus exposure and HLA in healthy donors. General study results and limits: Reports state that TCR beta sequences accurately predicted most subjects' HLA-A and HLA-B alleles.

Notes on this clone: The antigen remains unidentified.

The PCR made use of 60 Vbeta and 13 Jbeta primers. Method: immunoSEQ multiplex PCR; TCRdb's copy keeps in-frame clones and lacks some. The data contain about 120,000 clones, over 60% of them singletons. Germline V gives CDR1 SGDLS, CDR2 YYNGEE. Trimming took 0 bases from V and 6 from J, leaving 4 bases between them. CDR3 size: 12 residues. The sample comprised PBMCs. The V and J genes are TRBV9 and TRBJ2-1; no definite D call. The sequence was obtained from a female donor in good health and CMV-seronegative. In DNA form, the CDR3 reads TGTGCCAGCAGCGTAGGAGTCAATGAGCAGTTCTTC. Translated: CASSVGVNEQFF.